This T cell receptor (beta chain) stems from a study of human T cells and chemical hapten exposure. The authors extracted total RNA from unfractionated whole blood. The CDR3 consists of 14 residues. Looked up from germline, CDR1 is DFQATT and CDR2 is SNEGSKA (reference sequence). Trimming took 4 bases from V and 7 from J; bases not matched to a gene: 7. This clonotype was counted at least ten times. A single record per CDR3 protein comes from TCRdb applying MiXCR to the 5' RACE reads. This sample carries more than 140,000 distinct CDR3 sequences, about 4% of them seen once, and the ten largest clones take over 1.1%.

This receptor was obtained from a female donor in good health. This rearrangement joins TRBV20-1 to TRBJ1-6; 7 bases are a match to TRBD1. The CDR3 coding sequence is TGCAGTGCTACCGAGGGGGCGCCCAATTCACCCCTCCACTTT. It specifies CSATEGAPNSPLHF.